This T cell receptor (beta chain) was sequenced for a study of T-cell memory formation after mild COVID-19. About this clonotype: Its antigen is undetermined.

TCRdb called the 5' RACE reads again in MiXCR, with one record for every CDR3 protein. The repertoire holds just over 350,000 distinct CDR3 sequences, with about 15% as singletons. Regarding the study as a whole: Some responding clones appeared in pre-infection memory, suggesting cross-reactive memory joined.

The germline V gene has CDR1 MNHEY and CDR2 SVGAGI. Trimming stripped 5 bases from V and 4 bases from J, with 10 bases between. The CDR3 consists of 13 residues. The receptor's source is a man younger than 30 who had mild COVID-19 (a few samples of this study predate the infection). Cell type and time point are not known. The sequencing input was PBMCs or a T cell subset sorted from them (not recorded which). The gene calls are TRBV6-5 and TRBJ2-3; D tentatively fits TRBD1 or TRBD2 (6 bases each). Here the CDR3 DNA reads TGTGCCAGCAGTACGGGGGCTGCAGATACGCAGTATTTT. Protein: CASSTGAADTQYF.